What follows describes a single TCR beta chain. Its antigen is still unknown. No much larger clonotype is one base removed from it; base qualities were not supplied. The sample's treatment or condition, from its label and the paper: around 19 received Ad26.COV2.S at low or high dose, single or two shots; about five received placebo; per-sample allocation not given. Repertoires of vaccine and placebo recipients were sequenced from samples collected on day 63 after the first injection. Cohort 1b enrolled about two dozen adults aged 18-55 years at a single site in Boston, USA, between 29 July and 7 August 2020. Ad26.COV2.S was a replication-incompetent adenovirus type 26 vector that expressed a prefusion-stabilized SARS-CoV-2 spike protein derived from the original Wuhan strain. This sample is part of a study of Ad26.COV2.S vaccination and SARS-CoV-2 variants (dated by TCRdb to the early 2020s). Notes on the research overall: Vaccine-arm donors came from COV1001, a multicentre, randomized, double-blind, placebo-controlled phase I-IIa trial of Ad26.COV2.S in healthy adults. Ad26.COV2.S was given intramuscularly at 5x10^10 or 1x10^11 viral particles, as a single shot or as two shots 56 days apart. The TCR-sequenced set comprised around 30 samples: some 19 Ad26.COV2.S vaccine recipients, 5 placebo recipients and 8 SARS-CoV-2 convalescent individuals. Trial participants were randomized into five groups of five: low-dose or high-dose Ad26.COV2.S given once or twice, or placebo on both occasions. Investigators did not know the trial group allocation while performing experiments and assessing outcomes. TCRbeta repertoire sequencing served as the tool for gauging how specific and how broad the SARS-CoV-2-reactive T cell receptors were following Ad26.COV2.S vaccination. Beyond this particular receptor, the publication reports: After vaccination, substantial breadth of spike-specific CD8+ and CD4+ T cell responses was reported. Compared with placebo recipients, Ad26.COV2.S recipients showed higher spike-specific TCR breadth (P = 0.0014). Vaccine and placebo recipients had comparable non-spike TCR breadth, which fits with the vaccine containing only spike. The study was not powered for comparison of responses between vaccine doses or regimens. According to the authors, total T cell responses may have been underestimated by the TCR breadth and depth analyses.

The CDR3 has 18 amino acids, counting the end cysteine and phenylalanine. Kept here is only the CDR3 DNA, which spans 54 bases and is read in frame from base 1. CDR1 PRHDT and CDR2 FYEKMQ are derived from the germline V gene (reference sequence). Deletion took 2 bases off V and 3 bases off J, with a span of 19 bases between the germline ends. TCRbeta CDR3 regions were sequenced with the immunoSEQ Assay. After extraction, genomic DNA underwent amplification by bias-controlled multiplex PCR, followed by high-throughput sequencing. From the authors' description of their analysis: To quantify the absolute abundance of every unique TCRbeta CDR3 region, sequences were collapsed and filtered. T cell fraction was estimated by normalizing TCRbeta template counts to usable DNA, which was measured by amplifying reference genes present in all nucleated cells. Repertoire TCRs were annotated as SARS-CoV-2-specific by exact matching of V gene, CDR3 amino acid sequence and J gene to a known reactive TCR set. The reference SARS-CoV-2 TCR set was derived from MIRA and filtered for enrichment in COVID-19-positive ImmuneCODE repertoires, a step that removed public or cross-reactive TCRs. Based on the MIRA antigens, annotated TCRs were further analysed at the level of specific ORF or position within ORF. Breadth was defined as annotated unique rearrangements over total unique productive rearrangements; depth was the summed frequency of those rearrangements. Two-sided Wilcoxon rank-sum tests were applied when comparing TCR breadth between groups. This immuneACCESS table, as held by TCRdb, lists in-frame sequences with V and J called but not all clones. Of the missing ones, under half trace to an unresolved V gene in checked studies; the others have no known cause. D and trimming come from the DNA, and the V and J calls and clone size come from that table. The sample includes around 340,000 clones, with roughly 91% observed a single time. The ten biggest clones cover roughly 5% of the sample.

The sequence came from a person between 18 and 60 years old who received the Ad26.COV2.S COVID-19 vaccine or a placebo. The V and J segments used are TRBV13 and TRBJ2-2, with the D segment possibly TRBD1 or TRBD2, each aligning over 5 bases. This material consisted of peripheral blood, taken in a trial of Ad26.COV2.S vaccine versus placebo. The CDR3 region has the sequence CASSLTGWGKRDTGELFF. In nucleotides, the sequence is TGTGCCAGCAGCTTAACGGGCTGGGGGAAAAGGGACACCGGGGAGCTGTTTTTT.